Included here is one TCR beta chain sequence, with context. CDR3 length: 13 residues. Germline trimming cut 6 bases from V and 6 bases from J; bases unmatched to any gene: 5. The record originates from a study of blood T cell repertoires in COVID-19. Study at large: The study drew acute and convalescent COVID-19 samples from the United States, Italy and Spain. Sources were T cells, B-cell-depleted T cells, or PBMCs; the material itself was cDNA or gDNA.

Sequencing was performed with immunoSEQ multiplex PCR; in TCRdb, only in-frame clones are kept and a portion is missing. The repertoire includes some 22,000 clones, over 75% of them detected once, and approximately 17% sits in the top ten. Sequenced material: peripheral blood. The receptor was derived from a woman aged 80 or older with acute or convalescent COVID-19. This chain connects TRBV12-3 or TRBV12-4 to TRBJ2-7; 10 positions agree with TRBD2. This CDR3 reads CASSLGLATEQYF. CDR3 bases: TGTGCCAGCAGCCTGGGACTAGCGACCGAGCAGTACTTC.